This passage covers 5 T cell receptor beta chains from one sample sequenced in a study of a mutant IDH1 vaccine in newly diagnosed glioma. The protocol was immunoSEQ multiplex PCR, while the TCRdb copy is restricted to in-frame clones and leaves out a portion. The sample records 20,000 to 30,000 clones, about four fifths being singletons. No cognate antigen is known for these TCRs. Time point noted: week 47, end of study. Every vaccination contained 300 ug of the mutant IDH1 20-mer peptide and was paired with topical imiquimod. The material was PBMCs, obtained from a glioma patient whose treatment included an IDH1 peptide vaccine. The receptors were gathered from a man in his forties with glioma. Some clones in this sample may be carry-over from other donors' samples.

V usage is TRBV5-6 and J usage is TRBJ1-1, with D uncertain. Trimming cost V 2 bases and J 4 bases, with 12 bases left between them. This CDR3 is built from 14 residues. The germline V gene has CDR1 SGHDT and CDR2 YYEEEE. The CDR3 bases are TGTGCCAGCAGCTTCGAGGGCCCCAGCACTGAAGCTTTCTTT. Translated: CASSFEGPSTEAFF. Drawing the rest from reference TRBV5-6 and TRBJ1-1, the complete variable domain is DAGVTQSPTHLIKTRGQQVTLRCSPKSGHDTVSWYQQALGQGPQFIFQYYEEEERQRGNFPDRFSGHQFPNYSSELNVNALLLGDSALYLCASSFEGPSTEAFFGQGTRLTVV.

This chain links TRBV6-1 with TRBJ1-1, with D unresolved. The germline V and J ends were trimmed by 3 bases and 12 bases, with 20 bases remaining between them. This CDR3 has 14 amino acids. CDR1 and CDR2 from the germline V gene are MNHNS and SASEGT. The CDR3 sequence: CASSDLSSRMISFF. CDR3 in DNA: TGTGCCAGCAGTGATCTGTCGTCGCGTATGATATCTTTCTTT.

The rearrangement uses TRBV9 and TRBJ1-1; D is possibly TRBD1 (5 bases). Trimming removed 0 bases from V and 9 bases from J, with 15 bases in between. Germline V gene sequence: CDR1 SGDLS, CDR2 YYNGEE. This CDR3 is built from 14 residues. The CDR3 loop is CASSVARGRYQAFF. In nucleotides, the CDR3 is TGTGCCAGCAGCGTAGCACGGGGCCGGTACCAAGCTTTCTTT.

This clone has only one observation. CDR3 nucleotide sequence: TGTGCCAGCAGCTTGGCGGCTAGCGTGGGGCAAGAGACCCAGTACTTC. Its translation: CASSLAASVGQETQYF. The rearrangement uses TRBV5-4 and TRBJ2-5; D is perhaps TRBD2 (6 bases). V gave up 0 bases and J gave up 2 bases, with 14 bases separating them. Germline loops: CDR1 SGHNT, CDR2 YYREEE (reference sequence). This CDR3 contains 16 residues. Complete variable domain (other parts from reference TRBV5-4 and TRBJ2-5): ETGVTQSPTHLIKTRGQQVTLRCSSQSGHNTVSWYQQALGQGPQFIFQYYREEENGRGNFPPRFSGLQFPNYSSELNVNALELDDSALYLCASSLAASVGQETQYFGPGTRLLVL.

The chain combines TRBV6-5 with TRBJ2-3, with 7 bases lining up with TRBD2. This CDR3 contains 13 residues. V lost 7 bases, J lost 3 bases, and 4 bases stayed unmatched. The germline CDR1 and CDR2 sequences are MNHEY and SVGAGI. CDR3 in amino acids: CASTRGETDTQYF. DNA for the CDR3: TGTGCCAGCACCCGGGGGGAGACAGATACGCAGTATTTT.